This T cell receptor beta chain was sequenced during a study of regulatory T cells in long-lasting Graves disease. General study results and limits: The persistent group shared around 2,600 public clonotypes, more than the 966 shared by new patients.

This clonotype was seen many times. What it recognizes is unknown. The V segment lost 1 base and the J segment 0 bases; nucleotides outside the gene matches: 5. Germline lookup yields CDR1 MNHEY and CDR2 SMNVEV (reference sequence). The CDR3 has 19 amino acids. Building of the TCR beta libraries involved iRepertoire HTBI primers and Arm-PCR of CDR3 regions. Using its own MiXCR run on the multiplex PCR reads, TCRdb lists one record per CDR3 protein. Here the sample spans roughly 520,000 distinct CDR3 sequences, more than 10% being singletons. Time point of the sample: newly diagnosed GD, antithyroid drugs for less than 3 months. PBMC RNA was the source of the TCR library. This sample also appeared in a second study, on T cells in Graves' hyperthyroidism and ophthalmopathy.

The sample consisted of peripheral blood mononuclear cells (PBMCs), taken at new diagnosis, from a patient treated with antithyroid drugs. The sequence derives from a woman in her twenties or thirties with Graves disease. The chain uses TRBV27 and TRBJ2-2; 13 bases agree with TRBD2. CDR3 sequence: CASSLLGLAGTTNTGELFF. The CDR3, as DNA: TGTGCCAGCAGTTTATTGGGACTAGCGGGAACGACGAACACCGGGGAGCTGTTTTTT.